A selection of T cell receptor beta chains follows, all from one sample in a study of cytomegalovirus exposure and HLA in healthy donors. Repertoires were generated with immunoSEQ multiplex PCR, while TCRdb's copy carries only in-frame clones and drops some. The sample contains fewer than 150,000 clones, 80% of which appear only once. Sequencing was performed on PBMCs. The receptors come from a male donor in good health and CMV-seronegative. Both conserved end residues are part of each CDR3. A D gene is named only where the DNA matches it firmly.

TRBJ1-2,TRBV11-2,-,TGTGCCAGCAGCTTAGGGGCGGGCTACACCTTC,CASSLGAGYTF
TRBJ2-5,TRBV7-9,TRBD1,TGTGCCAGCAGTCGAGGGAACAGGGGTTATCAAGAGACCCAGTACTTC,CASSRGNRGYQETQYF
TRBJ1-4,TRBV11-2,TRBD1,TGTGCCAGCAGCTTAGGGACAGGGTCACAGGAAAAACTGTTTTTT,CASSLGTGSQEKLFF
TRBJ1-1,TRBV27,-,TGTGCCAGCAGCCCCTGGAGAGCGAACACTGAAGCTTTCTTT,CASSPWRANTEAFF
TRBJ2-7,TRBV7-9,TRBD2,TGTGCCAGCAGCCCAAGAGGCGCACTAGCGGGGGGGCACGAGCAGTACTTC,CASSPRGALAGGHEQYF
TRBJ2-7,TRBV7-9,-,TGTGCCAGCAGCTTCCGGACGGGCGGGGAGCAGTACTTC,CASSFRTGGEQYF
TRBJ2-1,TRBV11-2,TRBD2,TGTGCCAGCAGCTTAGCTAGCGGGAACAATGAGCAGTTCTTC,CASSLASGNNEQFF
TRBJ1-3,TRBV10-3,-,TGTGCCATCAGTGAGACATCTCTCGGAAACACCATATATTTT,CAISETSLGNTIYF
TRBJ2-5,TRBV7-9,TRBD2,TGTGCCAGCAGCCCCGGGGGGCGGGGGGACCAAGAGACCCAGTACTTC,CASSPGGRGDQETQYF
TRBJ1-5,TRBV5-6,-,TGTGCCAGCAGCTTGAGGGGGTTTTCCAATCAGCCCCAGCATTTT,CASSLRGFSNQPQHF